This section outlines one TCR beta chain sequence together with its context. There are 15 residues in the CDR3. Germline assignment: CDR1 KGHSH and CDR2 LQKENI. Trimming took off 2 bases at V and 6 bases at J, with 14 bases between the two ends. This entry belongs to a study of control samples from healthy donors and cancer patients. Only in-frame clones appear in the TCRdb table, and some are missing; sequencing was by immunoSEQ multiplex PCR. The sample has some 100,000 clones; roughly 90% are singletons. V gene TRBV18 combines with J gene TRBJ2-1; the D is unclear. This TCR was sampled from a man aged 30-40 years in good health. The sequencing sample was made of blood. The DNA for the CDR3 is TGTGCCAGCTCACCAGGGCAACGGAGCGTCAATGAGCAGTTCTTC. It specifies CASSPGQRSVNEQFF.